A single TCR beta chain is shown here with its context. Its antigen remains unidentified. Findings of the study overall: Whole repertoires were not studied in the larger cohort, only one V-J beta rearrangement. Tumor memory CD4+ T cell TCR gene usage clustered with blood and lymph node memory CD4+ cells and lymph node naive CD4+ cells.

MiXCR was run by TCRdb on the 5' RACE reads, yielding one entry per CDR3 protein. The sample consists of 55,000 to 70,000 distinct CDR3 sequences, 28% of them appearing once. The sample taken for sequencing was tumor-infiltrating memory CD4+ T cells sorted from the breast tumor. Described subset: memory CD4+ T cells, CD4+CD45RO+CD25-. The receptor comes from a female donor with breast cancer.

The DNA for the CDR3 is TGTGCCAGCAGTGAAGGTTCTGTCTCGGCAACCTACGAGCAGTACTTC. Protein: CASSEGSVSATYEQYF. The chain couples TRBV2 to TRBJ2-7; D not resolved. The V end lost 1 base, the J end lost 2 bases, and 15 bases lay between the germline ends. This CDR3 contains 16 residues. Germline V gives CDR1 SNHLY, CDR2 FYNNEI. Variable domain in full (rest from reference TRBV2 and TRBJ2-7): EPEVTQTPSHQVTQMGQEVILRCVPISNHLYFYWYRQILGQKVEFLVSFYNNEISEKSEIFDDQFSVERPDGSNFTLKIRSTKLEDSAMYFCASSEGSVSATYEQYFGPGTRLTVT.